This TCR beta chain was sequenced in a study of neurological immune-mediated disorders. Each sorted-subset library came from 750,000 to 1,000,000 CD4+ or CD8+ T cells. The CDR3 has 13 residues. Germline loops: CDR1 DFQATT, CDR2 SNEGSKA (reference sequence). Trimming removed 0 bases at V and 4 bases at J, with 9 bases between. One entry per CDR3 protein results from TCRdb running MiXCR on the 5' RACE reads. The table records more than 25,000 distinct CDR3 sequences, approximately 20% of them present only once. In its sample, this clonotype was seen many times. The antigen is not known. Study-level points and caveats: Among expanded clones, no CDR3 amino acid sequences were shared across subjects, a pattern suggesting private repertoires in all groups. Patients with HTLV-1-associated myelopathy had the highest level of TCR clonal expansion, whereas patients with multiple sclerosis had the lowest level, falling beneath the level found in healthy controls.

The sequenced sample was CD4+ T cells from blood. The genes are TRBV20-1 and TRBJ1-2; D is perhaps TRBD1 (5 bases). The receptor was isolated from a man in his fifties with HTLV-1-associated myelopathy (HAM/TSP). The CDR3 DNA sequence: TGCAGTGCTAGAGATGACGGGGGCTATGGCTACACCTTC. The encoded protein is CSARDDGGYGYTF.